The T cell receptor (beta chain) under discussion was sequenced for a study of cytotoxic CD8 clonotypes in ibrutinib-treated CLL. Study at large: Overall, roughly 25 responses were partial and 2 complete; following median 68 months, about 15 patients stayed remitted and approximately 12 progressed.

CDR1 is SNHLY and CDR2 is FYNNEI in the germline V gene. The CDR3 is made up of 13 amino acids. Trimming removed 4 bases from V and 7 bases from J, with 13 bases in between. General observations from the study: Clonality measured at baseline exceeded age-matched healthy donors, tracking circulating CD8+ T-cell counts.

This clone was seen only once. The antigen remains unidentified. This table comes from immunoSEQ multiplex PCR, and its TCRdb copy is limited to in-frame clones, with some not included. The sample contains about 140,000 clones, approximately 80% of which appear only once. The genes are TRBV2 and TRBJ2-5; D unresolved. This receptor was obtained from a human donor with chronic lymphocytic leukemia. The material was PBMCs, obtained after 36 months of ibrutinib treatment. Here the CDR3 DNA reads TGTGCCAGCAGTGTGACTGAGATAGGGACCCAGTACTTC. Residues: CASSVTEIGTQYF.